The T cell receptor beta chain described here comes from a study of sequential checkpoint blockade in melanoma. Overall study context: About 90 pretreatment tumor DNA samples were TCRβ immunosequenced. Matched biopsies came pretreatment and at week 13 for approximately 21 patients.

Trimming removed 4 bases from V and 5 bases from J, with 15 bases in between. The CDR3 extends over 13 amino acids. CDR1 and CDR2 from the germline V gene are SQVTM and ANQGSEA. Profiled with immunoSEQ multiplex PCR; TCRdb holds only in-frame clones, not every one. The table shows 6,500 to 8,000 clones, with around 30% occurring only once. The treatment was: randomized to nivolumab then ipilimumab (arm A) or the reverse (arm B). DNA-damaging chemotherapy had not been given to any patient beforehand. The clonotype originates from a human donor with melanoma. Sequences were derived from tumor tissue (inferred from file names), sampled from a patient given nivolumab and ipilimumab in sequence. The chain combines TRBV29-1 with TRBJ2-7, with D tentatively TRBD2 (6 bases). CDR3 coding DNA: TGCAGCGTTGTACTAGCTGGCCCCGACGAGCAGTACTTC. Translating gives CSVVLAGPDEQYF.